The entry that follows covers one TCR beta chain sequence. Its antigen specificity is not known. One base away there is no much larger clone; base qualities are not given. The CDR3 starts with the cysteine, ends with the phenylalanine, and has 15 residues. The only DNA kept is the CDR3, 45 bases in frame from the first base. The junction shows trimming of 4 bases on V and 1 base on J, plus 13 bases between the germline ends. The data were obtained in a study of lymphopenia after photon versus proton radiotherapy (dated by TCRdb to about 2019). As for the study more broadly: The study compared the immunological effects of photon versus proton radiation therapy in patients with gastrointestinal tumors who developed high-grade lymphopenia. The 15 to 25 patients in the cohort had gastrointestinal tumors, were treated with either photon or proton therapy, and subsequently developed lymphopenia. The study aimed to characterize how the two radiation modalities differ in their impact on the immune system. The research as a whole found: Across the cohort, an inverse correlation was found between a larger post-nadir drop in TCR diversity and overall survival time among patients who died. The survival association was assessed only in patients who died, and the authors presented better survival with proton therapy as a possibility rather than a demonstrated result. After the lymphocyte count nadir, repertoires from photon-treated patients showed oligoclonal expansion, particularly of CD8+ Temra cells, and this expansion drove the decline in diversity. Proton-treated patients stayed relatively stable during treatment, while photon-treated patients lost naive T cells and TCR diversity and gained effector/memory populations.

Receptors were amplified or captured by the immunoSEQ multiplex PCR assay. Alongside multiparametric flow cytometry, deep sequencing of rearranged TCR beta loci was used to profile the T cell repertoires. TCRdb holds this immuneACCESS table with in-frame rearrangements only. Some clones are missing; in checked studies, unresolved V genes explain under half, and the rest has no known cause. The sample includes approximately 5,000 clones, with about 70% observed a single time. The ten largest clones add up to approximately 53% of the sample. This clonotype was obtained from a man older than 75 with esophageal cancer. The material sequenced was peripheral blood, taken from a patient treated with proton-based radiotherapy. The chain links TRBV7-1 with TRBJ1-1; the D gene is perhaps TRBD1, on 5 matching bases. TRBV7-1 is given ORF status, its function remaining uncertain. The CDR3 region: CASSLDLTGNTEAFF. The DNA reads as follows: TGTGCCAGCAGCTTAGATTTAACAGGGAACACTGAAGCTTTCTTT.